The 28 T cell receptor beta chains reported below all come from one sample, sequenced in a study of tumour-infiltrating T cells in Burkitt lymphoma. Repertoires were generated with immunoSEQ multiplex PCR, while TCRdb's copy carries only in-frame clones and drops some. The table shows approximately 4,900 clones, with under 13% occurring only once. Sequenced: tumor tissue. The receptor set was obtained from a human donor with diffuse large B-cell lymphoma.

This sequence joins TRBV7-2 and TRBJ1-5, with D perhaps matching TRBD1 (5 bases). This CDR3 comprises 16 residues. Trimming took off 0 bases at V and 4 bases at J, with 13 bases between the two ends. Germline V lookup: CDR1 SGHTA, CDR2 FQGNSA. CDR3 sequence (DNA): TGTGCCAGCAGCTTAGCGCCGGGAGAGGGGAATCAGCCCCAGCATTTT. Amino acid sequence: CASSLAPGEGNQPQHF.

This clone has only a few counts. CDR3 sequence reads: CASSVADPGELFF. CDR3 nucleotides: TGTGCCAGCAGCGTAGCGGATCCCGGGGAGCTGTTTTTT. This chain uses TRBV9 with TRBJ2-2; D is uncertain. Deletions cut 0 bases from V and 6 bases from J, with 6 bases between. In germline, CDR1 is SGDLS, CDR2 YYNGEE. The CDR3 runs 13 residues.

This chain joins TRBV6-6 and TRBJ2-5; tentatively, D is TRBD1 or TRBD2 (6 bases each). This CDR3 region has 16 residues. Germline V gene lookup returns CDR1 MNHNY and CDR2 SVGAGI (reference sequence). V was pared by 2 bases and J by 3 bases, with 16 bases between. As DNA, the CDR3 is TGTGCCAGCAGTTACCCTTTGGGGGGCTCAGAAGAGACCCAGTACTTC. Its protein is CASSYPLGGSEETQYF.

This clone was observed a few times. The rearrangement uses TRBV28 and TRBJ2-7, with TRBD2 matching 12 bases. CDR1 is MDHEN, CDR2 SYDVKM, per germline. V shed 3 bases, J shed 4 bases, and the junction held 4 bases outside the gene matches. This CDR3 is 15 amino acids long. The CDR3, as DNA: TGTGCCAGCAGTTTCCCCGGACTAGCGGGGTACGAGCAGTACTTC. Protein product: CASSFPGLAGYEQYF.

This clone has a handful of counts. The rearrangement joins TRBV19 to TRBJ1-5; D is undetermined. Trimming took 5 bases from V and 2 from J, leaving 10 bases between them. The CDR3 has 14 residues. Per germline, CDR1 LNHDA and CDR2 SQIVND (reference sequence). The CDR3, as DNA: TGTGCCAGTAGTTTCGGGGTTGGCAATCAGCCCCAGCATTTT. Its translation is CASSFGVGNQPQHF.

Only a few counts were recorded for this clone. The chain carries TRBV27 and TRBJ2-2; possible D gene TRBD1, 6 bases. V was shortened by 5 bases and J by 3 bases, with 13 bases between the two germline ends. Germline V lookup: CDR1 MNHEY, CDR2 SMNVEV (reference sequence). CDR3 length: 15 residues. CDR3: CASSLFRTDTGELFF. CDR3 nucleotides: TGTGCCAGCAGTCTATTTCGGACAGACACCGGGGAGCTGTTTTTT.

This clone was seen only a few times. CDR3 in DNA: TGTGCCAGCAGTCACGGGGATACGCAGTATTTT. Amino acid sequence: CASSHGDTQYF. This chain connects TRBV6-5 to TRBJ2-3; D is undetermined. Germline CDR1 reads MNHEY; CDR2 reads SVGAGI. The V end was cut by 5 bases, the J end by 6 bases, with 6 bases between. The CDR3 contains 11 residues.

The chain employs TRBV27 and TRBJ2-7; D gene ambiguous. The CDR3 runs to 13 residues. V lost 3 bases and J lost 2, with 8 bases in between. Germline V CDR1 and CDR2: MNHEY, SMNVEV (reference sequence). CDR3 region: CASSFLGAYEQYF. DNA for the CDR3: TGTGCCAGCAGTTTTCTTGGGGCCTACGAGCAGTACTTC.

By share of the sample, this clone is medium-sized. This CDR3 is also generated by other DNA sequences in the sample. For the CDR3, the DNA is TGTGCCAGCAGCTCGGAGTGGACAGGGAGAAGGCGCTATGGCTACACCTTC. Translation: CASSSEWTGRRRYGYTF. The V call is TRBV7-9, the J call TRBJ1-2; 8 bases match TRBD1. CDR1 SEHNR and CDR2 FQNEAQ come from the germline V gene (reference sequence). This CDR3 spans 17 amino acids. V gave up 4 bases and J gave up 4 bases; unmatched junction bases: 14.

This clone was picked up one time. Relative to the germline gene, one junction end is altered; a read error may explain this. The chain joins TRBV7-8 to TRBJ1-3, with a tentative D call TRBD1 (5 bases). The CDR3 consists of 15 residues. Germline loops: CDR1 SGHVS, CDR2 FQNEAQ. CDR3 DNA sequence: TGTGCCAGCAGCTTAGTCGGGGGGTCTGGAAACACCAGATATTTT. The encoded protein is CASSLVGGSGNTRYF.

The chain links TRBV7-2 to TRBJ2-5; D assignment may be TRBD1 or TRBD2 (5 bases each). The germline V gene encodes CDR1 SGHTA and CDR2 FQGNSA. This CDR3 comprises 16 residues. The V gene lost 0 bases and the J gene lost 5 bases, with 16 bases spanning the gap. The CDR3 protein is CASSLAHGAQGETQYF. In DNA form, the CDR3 reads TGTGCCAGCAGCTTAGCCCACGGGGCGCAAGGGGAGACCCAGTACTTC.

The chain combines TRBV27 with TRBJ1-6, with D perhaps matching TRBD1 (6 bases). Trimming removed 5 bases at V and 0 bases at J, with 11 bases between. The germline V gene encodes CDR1 MNHEY and CDR2 SMNVEV (reference sequence). This CDR3 region has 16 residues. CDR3 loop: CASSGQTSSYNSPLHF. In DNA form, the CDR3 reads TGTGCCAGCAGTGGACAGACGAGCTCCTATAATTCACCCCTCCACTTT.

This clone has more than one count but fewer than ten. V gene TRBV6-9 combines with J gene TRBJ1-6; 7 nucleotides align to TRBD1. This CDR3 region has 15 residues. Trimming took 10 bases from V and 0 from J; bases not matched to a gene: 6. CDR1 is MNHGY and CDR2 is SVAAGI in the germline V gene. CDR3 DNA: TGTGCCACTAACCGGGACAGCTCCTATAATTCACCCCTCCACTTT. It codes for CATNRDSSYNSPLHF.

This clone was detected only a few times. At one end, the junction sequence differs from germline, possibly due to a read error. As DNA, the CDR3 is TGTGCCAGCAGTTACTCACAGGAGACCTACTACGGCTACACCTTC. Its protein product is CASSYSQETYYGYTF. The rearrangement links TRBV6-5 to TRBJ1-2; D may be TRBD1 (5 bases). The CDR3 spans 15 residues. The germline V gene has CDR1 MNHEY and CDR2 SVGAGI.

The V gene is TRBV6-6, the J gene TRBJ1-4; D is unresolved. Trimming pared 5 bases from V and 0 bases from J, leaving 10 bases between. CDR1 is MNHNY and CDR2 is SVGAGI in the germline V gene (reference sequence). The CDR3 is made up of 15 amino acids. The CDR3 here is CASSPEDSTNEKLFF. The CDR3 nucleotides are TGTGCCAGCAGTCCCGAGGATTCAACTAATGAAAAACTGTTTTTT.

V is TRBV29-1 and J is TRBJ1-1; D uncertain. V dropped 4 bases and J dropped 10 bases, with 10 bases sitting between them. Germline loops: CDR1 SQVTM, CDR2 ANQGSEA. The CDR3 length is 10 residues. For the CDR3, the DNA is TGCAGCGTTGTTGAGGGTATAGCTTTCTTT. Translating gives CSVVEGIAFF.

This sequence joins TRBV4-3 and TRBJ2-3; no firm D call. In germline, CDR1 is LGHNA, CDR2 YSLEER. Trimming took 0 bases from V and 4 from J, leaving 8 bases between them. The CDR3 consists of 14 residues. The CDR3: CASSQDLSPDTQYF. Written as DNA, the CDR3 is TGCGCCAGCAGCCAAGATCTGAGTCCAGATACGCAGTATTTT.

This chain uses TRBV10-3 with TRBJ1-1; 8 bases map to TRBD1. The CDR3 is made up of 14 amino acids. V lost 6 bases, J lost 0 bases, and 3 bases stayed unmatched. Germline CDR1 reads ENHRY; CDR2 reads SYGVKD. The CDR3: CAIRQGEMNTEAFF. CDR3 DNA sequence: TGTGCCATCAGACAGGGGGAAATGAACACTGAAGCTTTCTTT.

The chain recombines TRBV9 with TRBJ2-1; TRBD2 matches at 8 bases. Germline V gene data show CDR1 as SGDLS and CDR2 as YYNGEE. The CDR3 loop spans 14 amino acids. J gave up 5 bases and V 0 bases, and 1 base lay outside the gene matches. The CDR3 bases are TGTGCCAGCAGCGTAGCGGGGGGGAACAATGAGCAGTTCTTC. Translation gives CASSVAGGNNEQFF.

V and J are TRBV5-1 and TRBJ1-2; D is perhaps TRBD1 (6 bases). The V end lost 0 bases, the J end lost 7 bases, and 13 bases lay between the germline ends. The CDR3 covers 14 residues. Looked up from germline, CDR1 is SGHRS and CDR2 is YFSETQ. The CDR3 nucleotides read TGCGCCAGCAGCTTGGTGGGGGGCGGAATTGGCTACACCTTC. This encodes CASSLVGGGIGYTF.

This clone was recorded a few times. The V call is TRBV5-8, the J call TRBJ2-6, with D possibly being TRBD1 (6 bases). The germline V and J ends were trimmed by 0 bases and 2 bases, with 6 bases remaining between them. Germline CDR1 and CDR2: SGHTS and YDEGEE. The length of the CDR3 is 15 residues. The CDR3 coding sequence is TGTGCCAGCAGCTTGGACAGGGCTGGGGCCAACGTCCTGACTTTC. Translated, it gives CASSLDRAGANVLTF.

This clone was observed a few times. The chain uses TRBV6-1 and TRBJ1-2; TRBD1 matches at 10 bases. Germline CDR1 and CDR2: MNHNS and SASEGT. The length of the CDR3 is 13 residues. Trimming cost V 3 bases and J 8 bases; bases outside gene matches: 3. In DNA, the CDR3 is TGTGCCAGCAGTGATGGGACAGGGGAAGGCTACACCTTC. Protein product: CASSDGTGEGYTF.

The genes are TRBV7-9 and TRBJ1-1; a weak D match, TRBD1 (5 bases). The CDR3 is 13 residues long. The germline CDR1 and CDR2 sequences are SEHNR and FQNEAQ (reference sequence). The germline V and J ends were trimmed by 4 bases and 1 base, with 7 bases remaining between them. CDR3: CASSSQENTEAFF. The CDR3 nucleotides are TGTGCCAGCAGCTCACAGGAGAACACTGAAGCTTTCTTT.

The chain employs TRBV5-5 and TRBJ1-5; 10 bases agree with TRBD1. The CDR3 extends over 14 amino acids. Germline V gene sequence: CDR1 SGHKS, CDR2 YYEKEE (reference sequence). V dropped 4 bases and J dropped 7; count of bases not matched to a gene: 5. In DNA form, the CDR3 reads TGTGCCAGCAGCGGGACAGGGGAGGACCAGCCCCAGCATTTT. It is translated as CASSGTGEDQPQHF.

The chain uses TRBV4-1 and TRBJ1-1, with D unresolved. V lost 1 base and J 1 base, leaving 16 bases between the germline ends. The germline CDR1 and CDR2 sequences are MGHRA and YSYEKL. The CDR3 sequence is 17 residues long. For the CDR3, the DNA is TGCGCCAGCAGCCAAGGCCTCGGGGTGCTCGGGAACACTGAAGCTTTCTTT. Amino acid sequence: CASSQGLGVLGNTEAFF.

The V and J genes are TRBV21-1 and TRBJ2-7; the table calls TRBD2, which could not be checked here. TRBV21-1 is described as a pseudogene. The CDR3 loop spans 16 amino acids. The CDR3 DNA reads TGTGCCAGCAGCGGACGGGACTCCCTTAGAATAGACGAGCAGTACTTC. It translates to CASSGRDSLRIDEQYF.

This clone has a handful of counts. The CDR3 nucleotides are TGCAGCGTTTTTCCTGGGGGAAACACTGAAGCTTTCTTT. Translating gives CSVFPGGNTEAFF. The chain employs TRBV29-1 and TRBJ1-1; a weak D match, TRBD1 (5 bases). V shed 5 bases and J shed 2 bases, with 12 bases lying between them. Germline V gene data show CDR1 as SQVTM and CDR2 as ANQGSEA. The CDR3 length is 13 residues.

There are a few counts of this clone. This rearrangement joins TRBV5-1 to TRBJ1-1; tentatively, D is TRBD1 (5 bases). Germline V gene data show CDR1 as SGHRS and CDR2 as YFSETQ. The V and J ends lost 4 bases and 0 bases respectively, with 13 bases between them. The CDR3 spans 15 residues. CDR3: CASSPLTGVNTEAFF. The DNA of the CDR3 is TGCGCCAGCAGCCCACTCACAGGCGTGAACACTGAAGCTTTCTTT.